What follows describes a single T cell receptor beta chain. What this receptor recognizes is not known. No much larger clone is present one base from it, and per-base qualities are unavailable. The data originate from a study of beta chain features in type 1 diabetes (dated by TCRdb to 2016 to 2018). As for the study more broadly: Patients and healthy donors did not differ in mean age, gender distribution, total cell number or subset yield. Whereas all 28 donors provided naive and central memory subsets, regulatory and stem cell-like memory subsets were isolated from just 8 patients and about 8 healthy donors. A total of some 100,000,000 sorted cells were examined across all samples, and a strong correlation was observed between cell number per subset and RNA yield. The study compared TCRB repertoires of sorted circulating CD4+ T cell subsets between recently diagnosed type 1 diabetes patients and matched healthy donors. The investigation overall reported the following: The naive, central memory and regulatory TCRB repertoires appeared to resemble one another more closely among patients than among healthy donors. Fewer insertions and more nucleotide deletions at VDJ recombination sites were observed in patients with type 1 diabetes, implying thymic rearrangement abnormalities. Because cDNA was sequenced instead of genomic DNA, highly expressing activated cells could be over-represented, though the groups showed no difference in activation or CD3 levels. Only small numbers of individuals were included in the HLA sub-analyses, which left unresolved whether HLA type had any influence on TCRB rearrangement. A moderate but significant shortening of TCRB CDR3 length was observed in type 1 diabetes patients in all four CD4+ subsets. PCR might favor shorter templates, but patient and control samples were amplified and corrected together, so any skew would affect both groups equally.

The entire amount of isolated RNA was reverse transcribed using the High Capacity cDNA Reverse Transcription Kit, so the sequenced TCRB transcripts were expressed ones. Naive, central memory and regulatory T cell samples underwent deep immunoSEQ sequencing, averaging approximately 3.5 million total reads per sample. After sorted cells were lysed in RLT buffer, RNA was extracted with DNase-treated RNeasy Micro or Mini kits, with the choice depending on cell number. Each cell subset was processed separately to prevent cross-contamination, with patient and healthy donor samples processed together. Using the immunoSEQ multiplex PCR, TCRB sequences were amplified from cDNA into 87-bp fragments spanning the CDR3 region. The amplicons were sequenced using the Illumina HiSeq platform. The source study handled its data this way. Synthetic template baselines were used to correct PCR bias computationally, reads within Hamming distance 2 were collapsed together, and singletons that could not be merged were discarded. By aligning reads against IMGT, V, D and J genes, CDR3 length, and insertions or deletions at six rearrangement sites were assigned. Within each subset, clonotype counts were normalized to sorted cell number, and only after that were true diversity and Gini coefficients computed with the tcR R package. The overlap coefficient, calculated on TCRB nucleotide sequences, was used to quantify repertoire sharing. As a proxy for the pre-selection repertoire, out-of-frame TCRB sequences from naive cells were analyzed. This immuneACCESS table, as held by TCRdb, lists in-frame sequences with V and J called but not all clones. Of the missing ones, under half trace to an unresolved V gene in checked studies; the others have no known cause. V and J calls and clone size come straight from that table; D and trimming were deduced from the DNA. Within this sample are approximately 150,000 clones, with under 11% of them counted one time only. Roughly 1.3% of the sample is held by the ten biggest clonotypes.

From each donor, a single peripheral blood sample of approximately 110 mL on average was drawn into heparinised tubes. A BD FACSAria II and a panel including CD45RO, CCR7, CD25, CD127, CD95 and CD27 were used to sort naive, central memory, regulatory and stem cell-like memory CD4+ T cells. Every sorted population had a purity above 95%. Right away, PBMCs were isolated by Lymphoprep density gradient centrifugation and were stained directly, with no culture step. Samples were stained and sorted in pairs, with one healthy donor and one patient per experiment, so that batch effects were minimized. The germline V gene provides CDR1 SNHLY and CDR2 FYNNEI. From the cysteine up to the phenylalanine, the CDR3 has a length of 16 residues. This entry keeps only the CDR3 DNA: 48 bases, framed from base 1. For this chain, trimming is 6 bases at the V end and 6 bases at the J end, and the number of junction bases without a gene match is 8.

The sequencing input was naive CD4+ T cells from blood. Read against the paper, the sample's cell subset or site label means: true naive CD4+ T cells. The V and J segments used are TRBV2 and TRBJ2-1, and 13 bases in between align with TRBD2. The sequence derives from a man aged 18 to 29 in good health. The CDR3 protein sequence reads: CASRGGTSGVVNEQFF. At the DNA level, the sequence is TGTGCCAGCAGAGGCGGGACTAGCGGGGTGGTCAATGAGCAGTTCTTC.